This TCR beta chain came from a study of T cell changes during pregnancy in multiple sclerosis. TCRdb keeps only in-frame clones here, not all; method: immunoSEQ multiplex PCR. The table includes tens of thousands of clones, 85% to 95% detected once. The CDR3 consists of 15 residues. Trimming stripped 4 bases from V and 4 bases from J, with 16 bases between. CDR1 is SGHDT and CDR2 is YYEEEE in the germline V gene. Here the sequenced sample was peripheral blood, taken in the third trimester of pregnancy. The source is a female donor with multiple sclerosis, enrolled in a pregnancy study. The V call is TRBV5-6, the J call TRBJ2-3; D ambiguous. The CDR3 DNA is TGTGCCAGCAGCACTGGTCTAGGAACCGCAGATACGCAGTATTTT. Translated: CASSTGLGTADTQYF.